The entry below gives a single T cell receptor (beta chain) sequence along with its context. Its specificity is unknown. RNA, at about 0.5 to 1 ug, was reverse transcribed with random hexamers. Amplification of TCR beta CDR3 by immunoSEQ multiplex PCR spanned 54 Vbeta and 13 Jbeta. MiXCR, applied by TCRdb to the immunoSEQ multiplex PCR reads, yields one record per CDR3 protein. The profile shows about 200,000 distinct CDR3 sequences, roughly nine tenths of them singletons. This sample is drawn from a study of CD8 T cells in Susac syndrome. Study-wide results and caveats: The CD4+ T cell repertoires in Susac syndrome were not clonally expanded.

The sample consisted of CD4+ T cells from PBMCs. The TCR originated in a human donor with Susac syndrome.

In DNA form, the CDR3 reads TGTGCCAGTAGTATAGGGGAAAGGTTCCCTAGCAATCAGCCCCAGCATTTT. Its protein is CASSIGERFPSNQPQHF. The chain recombines TRBV19 with TRBJ1-5; D is ambiguous. The CDR3 spans 17 residues. V lost 1 base and J lost 0, with 13 bases in between. The germline V gene encodes CDR1 LNHDA and CDR2 SQIVND (reference sequence). Using reference TRBV19 and TRBJ1-5 for the parts outside the CDR3, the full variable domain is DGGITQSPKYLFRKEGQNVTLSCEQNLNHDAMYWYRQDPGQGLRLIYYSQIVNDFQKGDIAEGYSVSREKKESFPLTVTSAQKNPTAFYLCASSIGERFPSNQPQHFGDGTRLSIL.